This TCR beta chain derives from a study of CXCR3-negative and CXCR3-positive naive CD8 T cells. The study, taken as a whole, reports: Naive cells that were CXCR3-negative or CXCR3-positive used TRBV-TRBJ genes alike, while memory cells diverged. Because surface CD5 did not distinguish the naive subsets, TCR strength was inferred from TRB CDR3 properties.

Germline-derived CDR1 and CDR2 are SQVTM and ANQGSEA. The CDR3 covers 12 residues. About this clonotype: The antigen is undetermined.

In preparing the TRB cDNA libraries, 5' RACE with UMI labels was used. TCRdb re-called the 5' RACE reads, yielding one record per CDR3 amino acid sequence without DNA. Recorded here are 40,000 to 55,000 distinct CDR3 sequences; the top ten clones represent roughly 1.5%. This chain links TRBV29-1 with TRBJ2-7; there is no DNA to check the TCRdb D call of TRBD1. This receptor was obtained from a human donor in good health. Some clones in this sample may be carry-over from other donors' samples. Sequenced: naive CXCR3- CD8+ T cells from blood. Subset meaning: CD45RO-CCR7+CD27+CD95- naive CD8+ T cells lacking CXCR3 (TNR3-). This chain's CDR3 is CSVRQSTYEQYF.